This passage covers 18 T cell receptor beta chains from one sample sequenced in a study of cytomegalovirus exposure and HLA in healthy donors. Generated by immunoSEQ multiplex PCR, the TCRdb table keeps only in-frame clones and is missing some. The data contain about 48,000 clones, about 88% of them singletons. The sequenced sample consisted of PBMCs. The receptor source for this set is a woman aged 25 to 39 in good health and CMV-seronegative.

This clone has just a few counts. The chain uses TRBV6-5 and TRBJ1-1; 8 bases match TRBD1. The CDR3 has 16 amino acids. The germline V gene encodes CDR1 MNHEY and CDR2 SVGAGI. V was clipped by 0 bases and J by 1 base; unmatched bases: 4. CDR3 region: CASSYSAGTGNTEAFF. The CDR3 DNA is TGTGCCAGCAGTTACTCAGCCGGGACAGGGAACACTGAAGCTTTCTTT.

The chain joins TRBV28 to TRBJ1-3; 9 nucleotides align to TRBD1. CDR3 length: 15 residues. Per germline, CDR1 MDHEN and CDR2 SYDVKM. Unmatched junction bases numbered 9, after V lost 5 bases and J lost 7 bases. The CDR3 here is CASSDRDRVWNTIYF. The CDR3 coding sequence is TGTGCCAGCAGTGACCGGGACAGGGTCTGGAACACCATATATTTT.

The V and J genes are TRBV27 and TRBJ2-1; possible D gene TRBD1, 6 bases. V gave up 6 bases and J gave up 7 bases, with 10 bases separating them. The CDR3 is 12 residues long. In germline, CDR1 is MNHEY, CDR2 SMNVEV (reference sequence). The CDR3 DNA reads TGTGCCAGCAGCTTACAGGGAAATGAGCAGTTCTTC. Encoded protein: CASSLQGNEQFF.

This clone was recorded once. The rearrangement joins TRBV28 to TRBJ1-2; D is undetermined. Germline V lookup: CDR1 MDHEN, CDR2 SYDVKM. CDR3 length equals 14 residues. V lost 1 base to trimming and J lost 8 bases, with 14 bases between them. Written as DNA, the CDR3 is TGTGCCAGCAGTTTATCACGGGGATCCAACGGCTACACCTTC. Its protein product is CASSLSRGSNGYTF.

The CDR3 reads CASSEEAGSTDTQYF. CDR3 sequence (DNA): TGTGCCAGCAGCGAAGAAGCGGGATCCACAGATACGCAGTATTTT. This chain links TRBV9 with TRBJ2-3; 7 nucleotides line up with TRBD2. CDR3 length equals 15 residues. Germline lookup yields CDR1 SGDLS and CDR2 YYNGEE. With 3 bases clipped from V and 2 bases from J, the junction kept 6 bases outside the gene matches.

The V call is TRBV4-1, the J call TRBJ1-2; 7 positions agree with TRBD1. V dropped 2 bases and J dropped 2; count of bases not matched to a gene: 8. Germline V CDR1 and CDR2: MGHRA, YSYEKL. The CDR3 has 16 residues. The CDR3, as DNA: TGCGCCAGCAGCCAACCCACAGGGGCGCTGAACTATGGCTACACCTTC. Translation: CASSQPTGALNYGYTF.

V usage is TRBV7-2 and J usage is TRBJ1-2, with D hard to call. This CDR3 contains 15 residues. Trimming left V 3 bases short and J 4 bases short, with 15 bases between. Germline V gives CDR1 SGHTA, CDR2 FQGNSA. The CDR3 DNA sequence: TGTGCCAGCAGCTTCGAGGTTCACTCTGGCTATGGCTACACCTTC. This sequence encodes CASSFEVHSGYGYTF.

The chain couples TRBV9 to TRBJ2-7, with 7 bases lining up with TRBD1. The CDR3 runs to 15 residues. The V gene's germline CDR1 is SGDLS and CDR2 YYNGEE. J was trimmed by 5 bases and V by 4 bases; bases with no gene match: 12. In DNA, the CDR3 is TGTGCCAGCAGCTTCGGACAGGTCGACTACCACGAGCAGTACTTC. Translated, it gives CASSFGQVDYHEQYF.

V is TRBV6-5 and J is TRBJ1-1; 7 nucleotides match TRBD1. Trimming at V came to 7 bases and at J to 3 bases, leaving 8 bases not matched to a gene. CDR3 length equals 14 residues. Germline-derived CDR1 and CDR2 are MNHEY and SVGAGI. CDR3 loop: CASKRPGTDTEAFF. Here the CDR3 DNA reads TGTGCCAGCAAAAGACCCGGGACAGACACTGAAGCTTTCTTT.

The J gene is TRBJ1-1, the V gene TRBV19, with 9 bases that match TRBD1. The junction had 5 bases not matched to a gene; V was cut back by 6 bases and J by 6 bases. CDR1 is LNHDA, CDR2 SQIVND, per germline (reference sequence). CDR3 size: 13 residues. The CDR3: CASRAGTGPEAFF. Written as DNA, the CDR3 is TGTGCCAGTAGAGCCGGGACAGGGCCTGAAGCTTTCTTT.

The chain carries TRBV28 and TRBJ2-3, with a weak D call TRBD2 (7 bases). The V gene lost 2 bases and the J gene lost 3 bases, with 18 bases spanning the gap. In germline, CDR1 is MDHEN, CDR2 SYDVKM. The CDR3 consists of 17 residues. CDR3 coding DNA: TGTGCCAGCAGTTTAACGATGGGGGAGGGGGGTACAGATACGCAGTATTTT. Its translation is CASSLTMGEGGTDTQYF.

This chain uses TRBV11-2 with TRBJ1-4; D ambiguous. Trimming removed 1 base at V and 5 bases at J, with 11 bases between. The CDR3 runs to 15 residues. Germline assignment: CDR1 SGHAT and CDR2 FQNNGV. The CDR3 protein is CASSLGRGWNEKLFF. DNA of the CDR3: TGTGCCAGCAGCTTAGGTCGGGGATGGAATGAAAAACTGTTTTTT.

V and J are TRBV6-5 and TRBJ1-1, with D perhaps TRBD1 (6 bases). The CDR3 runs to 12 residues. The germline V gene has CDR1 MNHEY and CDR2 SVGAGI. Trimming stripped 10 bases from V and 7 bases from J, with 16 bases between. The CDR3 region has the DNA TGTGCCACCCGAAGGGGGAAGTTTGAAGCTTTCTTT. Translating it yields CATRRGKFEAFF.

The chain links TRBV28 to TRBJ2-3; the D gene is possibly TRBD1 (6 bases). This CDR3 region has 16 residues. Per the germline V gene, CDR1 is MDHEN and CDR2 is SYDVKM. With 0 bases removed from V and 4 bases from J, the gap between germline ends came to 14 bases. CDR3 nucleotide sequence: TGTGCCAGCAGTTTATGGTGGGGGCTCTTTCCAGATACGCAGTATTTT. Residues: CASSLWWGLFPDTQYF.

The chain combines TRBV29-1 with TRBJ1-1; D gene ambiguous. The CDR3 is 10 amino acids. Germline V gives CDR1 SQVTM, CDR2 ANQGSEA. V was shortened by 6 bases and J by 4 bases, with 6 bases between the two germline ends. The CDR3 sequence: CSVAGTEAFF. The CDR3 nucleotides read TGCAGCGTGGCAGGCACTGAAGCTTTCTTT.

The CDR3 is CASSLGIPGYGETQYF. In nucleotides, the CDR3 is TGTGCCAGCAGCTTAGGAATCCCGGGATACGGAGAGACCCAGTACTTC. The chain uses TRBV7-3 and TRBJ2-5; possible D gene TRBD2, 5 bases. The germline V and J ends were trimmed by 2 bases and 4 bases, with 17 bases remaining between them. The CDR3 is 16 amino acids. CDR1 and CDR2 from the germline V gene are SGHTA and FQGTGA. Filled out from reference TRBV7-3 and TRBJ2-5, the complete variable domain reads GAGVSQTPSNKVTEKGKYVELRCDPISGHTALYWYRQSLGQGPEFLIYFQGTGAADDSGLPNDRFFAVRPEGSVSTLKIQRTERGDSAVYLCASSLGIPGYGETQYFGPGTRLLVL.

This chain links TRBV27 with TRBJ1-1, with 7 bases that match TRBD1. This CDR3 region has 14 residues. Germline V gene lookup returns CDR1 MNHEY and CDR2 SMNVEV (reference sequence). The junction had 8 bases not matched to a gene; V was cut back by 3 bases and J by 7 bases. CDR3 region: CASSLFDRVGEAFF. The CDR3 DNA is TGTGCCAGCAGTTTGTTTGACAGGGTCGGTGAAGCTTTCTTT.

The chain combines TRBV27 with TRBJ1-5; tentatively, D is TRBD1 (5 bases). Germline assignment: CDR1 MNHEY and CDR2 SMNVEV (reference sequence). V was trimmed by 6 bases and J by 6 bases, leaving 15 bases between them. The CDR3 spans 14 residues. The CDR3 bases are TGTGCCAGCAGGCACGTGGGGGGGGGTCAGCCCCAGCATTTT. Residues: CASRHVGGGQPQHF.